The rows below give T cell receptor beta chains drawn from one sample of a study of blood T cell repertoires in COVID-19. Generated by immunoSEQ multiplex PCR, the TCRdb table keeps only in-frame clones and is missing some. The sample holds some 80,000 clones, 85% seen once. The sequencing input was peripheral blood. These receptors originate from a man older than 75 with active or convalescent COVID-19. Each CDR3 is given with its conserved first and last residue. The order of the fields is D gene, J gene, V gene, clone size, CDR3 protein, CDR3 DNA. A D gene is named only where the DNA matches it firmly. Not every row has a clone size; where given, it reads once, few, many or a size class.

TRBD2,TRBJ2-2,TRBV4-1,NA,CASSQVGLAQNTGELFF,TGCGCCAGCAGCCAGGTCGGACTAGCGCAGAACACCGGGGAGCTGTTTTTT
NA,TRBJ1-5,TRBV28,NA,CASSFYGTQHF,TGTGCCAGCAGTTTTTACGGGACCCAGCATTTT
NA,TRBJ2-3,TRBV2,NA,CASSSQSTVLHTQYF,TGTGCCAGCAGTTCCCAATCAACAGTCCTACATACGCAGTATTTT
NA,TRBJ1-1,TRBV10-3,NA,CAISESPQYTEAFF,TGTGCCATCAGTGAGTCTCCACAGTACACTGAAGCTTTCTTT
NA,TRBJ1-1,TRBV25-1,NA,CASSETTGLTEAFF,TGTGCCAGCAGTGAGACTACAGGGTTGACTGAAGCTTTCTTT
NA,TRBJ2-2,TRBV18,NA,CASSPFTGQNTGELFF,TGTGCCAGCTCACCTTTTACAGGGCAGAACACCGGGGAGCTGTTTTTT
NA,TRBJ1-4,TRBV5-1,NA,CASSLSGIGEKLFF,TGCGCCAGCAGCTTGTCCGGGATAGGGGAAAAACTGTTTTTT
NA,TRBJ1-6,TRBV16,NA,CASSQSEGGNSPLHF,TGTGCCAGCAGCCAATCCGAGGGGGGGAATTCACCCCTCCACTTT
NA,TRBJ1-6,TRBV5-1,once,CASNPGDNSPLHF,TGCGCCAGCAATCCAGGGGATAATTCACCCCTCCACTTT
TRBD1,TRBJ2-2,TRBV27,NA,CASTKQGTLTGELFF,TGTGCCAGCACTAAACAGGGGACCTTGACCGGGGAGCTGTTTTTT
NA,TRBJ2-5,TRBV11-3,NA,CASNPFGVGETQYF,TGTGCCAGTAACCCGTTCGGGGTAGGGGAGACCCAGTACTTC
NA,TRBJ1-3,TRBV30,NA,CAHSSDRLGNTIYF,TGTGCGCATTCATCAGACAGGCTAGGGAACACCATATATTTT
NA,TRBJ2-3,TRBV9,NA,CASSLKRVLSTDTQYF,TGTGCCAGCAGCCTCAAGCGGGTCCTTAGCACAGATACGCAGTATTTT
NA,TRBJ1-1,TRBV11-2,NA,CASGYRMNTEAFF,TGTGCCAGCGGGTACAGAATGAACACTGAAGCTTTCTTT
TRBD1,TRBJ1-2,TRBV6-5,NA,CATNRGPGGYTF,TGTGCCACCAACAGGGGGCCGGGTGGCTACACCTTC
TRBD2,TRBJ2-2,TRBV18,NA,CASSPLAGIMNTGELFF,TGTGCCAGCTCACCCCTAGCGGGTATAATGAACACCGGGGAGCTGTTTTTT
TRBD1,TRBJ1-6,TRBV5-6,NA,CASSLPQGAYNSPLHF,TGTGCCAGCAGCTTGCCCCAGGGGGCCTATAATTCACCCCTCCACTTT
NA,TRBJ2-1,TRBV12-2,NA,CASRRRTYRTSGKFSSYNEQFF,TGTGCAAGTCGCCGACGAACTTATCGTACTAGCGGGAAGTTCAGCTCCTACAATGAGCAGTTCTTC
TRBD2,TRBJ2-1,TRBV20-1,NA,CSASLAGNTYNEQFF,TGCAGTGCTAGTCTAGCGGGAAATACCTACAATGAGCAGTTCTTC
TRBD1,TRBJ2-5,TRBV3-1/TRBV3-2,NA,CASSPRQGQGNPQETQYF,TGTGCCAGCAGCCCGCGACAAGGACAGGGGAATCCCCAAGAGACCCAGTACTTC
TRBD1,TRBJ2-1,TRBV6-5,NA,CASLGRQGEQFF,TGTGCCAGCCTTGGGAGACAGGGTGAGCAGTTCTTC
NA,TRBJ2-3,TRBV5-1,NA,CASSLAPTDTQYF,TGCGCCAGCAGCTTGGCCCCGACAGATACGCAGTATTTT
TRBD2,TRBJ2-2,TRBV19,few,CASRTGTSALDGELFF,TGTGCCAGTAGGACCGGGACTAGCGCCCTCGATGGGGAGCTGTTTTTT
NA,TRBJ1-3,TRBV19,NA,CASSIPGSGNTIYF,TGTGCCAGTAGTATCCCAGGGTCTGGAAACACCATATATTTT
NA,TRBJ2-2,TRBV7-2,NA,CASSSPSGGVTGELFF,TGTGCCAGCAGCTCTCCATCCGGGGGTGTCACCGGGGAGCTGTTTTTT
TRBD2,TRBJ2-1,TRBV5-1,NA,CASSLVPTTSGGYNEQFF,TGCGCCAGCAGCTTGGTACCCACGACTAGCGGGGGCTACAATGAGCAGTTCTTC
TRBD1,TRBJ1-1,TRBV11-3,NA,CASSRGAQGAHTEAFF,TGTGCCAGCAGCCGGGGGGCACAGGGGGCTCACACTGAAGCTTTCTTT
TRBD1,TRBJ2-1,TRBV7-9,NA,CASSSPFDRGRAFF,TGTGCCAGCAGCTCCCCATTCGACAGGGGGAGGGCGTTCTTC
TRBD2,TRBJ2-1,TRBV27,NA,CASSSALLAGVANEQFF,TGTGCCAGCAGTTCTGCACTACTAGCGGGAGTAGCAAATGAGCAGTTCTTC
TRBD1,TRBJ1-2,TRBV5-5,NA,CASSPGTGRGYTF,TGTGCCAGCAGCCCCGGGACAGGGCGTGGCTACACCTTC